The 29 T cell receptor beta chains below come from one sample, sequenced in a study of shared clonotypes between healthy human individuals. Sequencing used immunoSEQ multiplex PCR; TCRdb keeps in-frame clones, though not all of them. The repertoire includes about 2.3 million clones, approximately 90% of them detected once, and 0.37% sits in the top ten. Material for sequencing was naive CD4+ T cells from PBMCs. Noted subset: CD45RA+ positively selected. The receptors here all came from a man aged 18 to 30 in good health. Some clones in this sample may be carry-over from other donors' samples.

This sequence joins TRBV2 and TRBJ1-5, with 7 bases lining up with TRBD1. The germline CDR1 and CDR2 sequences are SNHLY and FYNNEI. V lost 6 bases to trimming and J lost 0 bases; unmatched junction nucleotides: 8. The CDR3 has 16 residues. The CDR3 DNA sequence: TGTGCCAGCAGAGGGGACAGATCCAATAGCAATCAGCCCCAGCATTTT. Translation gives CASRGDRSNSNQPQHF.

V gene TRBV5-5 combines with J gene TRBJ1-4, with D maybe TRBD1 (6 bases). Germline V gene sequence: CDR1 SGHKS, CDR2 YYEKEE (reference sequence). This CDR3 contains 15 residues. V was cut by 2 bases and J by 2 bases, with 10 bases left in between. The CDR3 nucleotides read TGTGCCAGCAGCTTTACAGGGATCACTAATGAAAAACTGTTTTTT. Translated, it gives CASSFTGITNEKLFF.

This rearrangement joins TRBV11-3 to TRBJ2-7; 11 nucleotides line up with TRBD1. The V segment lost 0 bases and the J segment 4 bases; nucleotides outside the gene matches: 2. In germline, CDR1 is SGHNT, CDR2 YENEEA. CDR3 length: 15 residues. This CDR3 is CASSLDGTGGYEQYF. As DNA, the CDR3 is TGTGCCAGCAGCTTAGATGGGACAGGGGGATACGAGCAGTACTTC.

This clone was seen just once. The gene calls are TRBV6-5 and TRBJ1-4; 9 nucleotides line up with TRBD1. The V and J ends lost 5 bases and 8 bases, in that order; junction bases with no gene match: 6. The CDR3 contains 14 residues. The germline CDR1 and CDR2 sequences are MNHEY and SVGAGI. CDR3 sequence: CASSRQGVGEKLFF. The CDR3 DNA reads TGTGCCAGCAGTAGACAGGGGGTAGGCGAAAAACTGTTTTTT.

This clone was counted once. The chain carries TRBV15 and TRBJ2-1, with TRBD2 matching over 14 bases. With V trimmed by 6 bases and J by 10 bases, 8 bases remained unmatched. This CDR3 region has 15 residues. Germline V gene sequence: CDR1 LNHNV, CDR2 YYDKDF (reference sequence). DNA of the CDR3: TGTGCCACCAGAAGGGGACTAGCGGGAGTAGGGGAGCAGTTCTTC. Its protein is CATRRGLAGVGEQFF.

The chain uses TRBV10-1 and TRBJ2-1; 7 nucleotides align to TRBD2. Germline V gives CDR1 WNHNN, CDR2 SYGVQD (reference sequence). This CDR3 region has 17 residues. Trimming cost V 0 bases and J 7 bases; bases outside gene matches: 12. The CDR3 spells CASSESTRREMYNEQFF. CDR3 sequence (DNA): TGCGCCAGCAGTGAGTCGACTAGGCGGGAGATGTATAATGAGCAGTTCTTC.

CDR3 nucleotide sequence: TGTGCCAGCAGCTTACGAAGCGGGACTAGCGGGAGCTCCTACGAGCAGTACTTC. Amino acids: CASSLRSGTSGSSYEQYF. The J gene is TRBJ2-7, the V gene TRBV7-2; TRBD2 matches 14 bases. Germline V gene sequence: CDR1 SGHTA, CDR2 FQGNSA. V was pared by 2 bases and J by 0 bases, with 6 bases of the junction left unmatched. The CDR3 runs to 18 residues.

The chain employs TRBV27 and TRBJ2-2; D tentatively fits TRBD1 or TRBD2 (6 bases each). The germline gives CDR1 MNHEY, CDR2 SMNVEV (reference sequence). V shed 7 bases and J shed 6 bases, with 18 bases lying between them. The CDR3 sequence is 15 residues long. This chain's CDR3 is CASTLWGARPGELFF. In nucleotides, the CDR3 is TGTGCCAGCACCCTGTGGGGGGCGAGGCCCGGGGAGCTGTTTTTT.

The chain is built from TRBV19 and TRBJ2-3, with TRBD2 matching 7 bases. With 9 bases clipped from V and 2 bases from J, the junction kept 8 bases outside the gene matches. Germline V lookup: CDR1 LNHDA, CDR2 SQIVND (reference sequence). This CDR3 is 14 amino acids long. The CDR3 spells CASRYGRNTDTQYF. CDR3 DNA sequence: TGTGCCAGCCGCTACGGGAGGAACACAGATACGCAGTATTTT.

The chain has TRBV30 and TRBJ1-5; the D gene is possibly TRBD1 (5 bases). This CDR3 is 18 amino acids long. V gave up 0 bases and J gave up 0 bases, with 18 bases separating them. Germline CDR1 reads GTSNPN; CDR2 reads SVGIG (reference sequence). The CDR3 nucleotides read TGTGCCTGGAGTGTCGGTAGGACATCAAAACTTAGCAATCAGCCCCAGCATTTT. Its protein product is CAWSVGRTSKLSNQPQHF.

The genes are TRBV2 and TRBJ2-3; D not resolved. Trimming removed 9 bases from V and 0 bases from J, with 4 bases in between. Germline lookup yields CDR1 SNHLY and CDR2 FYNNEI. The CDR3 contains 11 residues. CDR3 protein: CARLSTDTQYF. CDR3 sequence (DNA): TGTGCCAGACTTAGCACAGATACGCAGTATTTT. Complete variable domain (other parts from reference TRBV2 and TRBJ2-3): EPEVTQTPSHQVTQMGQEVILRCVPISNHLYFYWYRQILGQKVEFLVSFYNNEISEKSEIFDDQFSVERPDGSNFTLKIRSTKLEDSAMYFCARLSTDTQYFGPGTRLTVL.

The J gene is TRBJ1-2, the V gene TRBV28; D might be TRBD1 (5 bases). The length of the CDR3 is 13 residues. Germline V gives CDR1 MDHEN, CDR2 SYDVKM. V was cut by 8 bases and J by 8 bases, with 18 bases left in between. The CDR3 loop is CASSRRGPSGYTF. The CDR3 DNA sequence: TGTGCCAGCTCCCGCCGGGGACCCTCCGGCTACACCTTC.

This clone was recorded only once. The chain couples TRBV13 to TRBJ2-7; TRBD1 matches 9 bases. The germline CDR1 and CDR2 sequences are PRHDT and FYEKMQ (reference sequence). The length of the CDR3 is 16 residues. Trimming cost V 5 bases and J 3 bases; bases outside gene matches: 11. This CDR3 is CASSITPGTGYYEQYF. CDR3 sequence (DNA): TGTGCCAGCAGCATTACCCCCGGGACAGGGTACTACGAGCAGTACTTC.

The V call is TRBV28, the J call TRBJ2-3; D unclear. Germline CDR1 and CDR2: MDHEN and SYDVKM. This CDR3 is 15 amino acids long. The germline V and J ends were trimmed by 7 bases and 0 bases, with 14 bases remaining between them. This CDR3 is CASTPWGGSTDTQYF. The CDR3 DNA sequence: TGTGCCAGCACTCCCTGGGGTGGGAGCACAGATACGCAGTATTTT.

The V call is TRBV10-3, the J call TRBJ1-2, with no clear D. The V gene's germline CDR1 is ENHRY and CDR2 SYGVKD. The V and J ends lost 10 bases and 2 bases respectively, with 17 bases between them. The CDR3 runs 14 residues. DNA for the CDR3: TGTGCCACTCAATCCCCCTTGGGCAACTATGGCTACACCTTC. It translates to CATQSPLGNYGYTF.

The genes are TRBV7-9 and TRBJ1-1; D not certain. The CDR3 is 14 residues long. Trimming shortened V by 1 base and J by 0 bases, and 6 bases separated the two germline ends. CDR1 and CDR2 (germline): SEHNR, FQNEAQ (reference sequence). The CDR3 DNA follows: TGTGCCAGCAGCTTAGAAGACCTGAACACTGAAGCTTTCTTT. It specifies CASSLEDLNTEAFF. The full variable domain, its missing parts supplied by reference TRBV7-9 and TRBJ1-1, is DTGVSQNPRHKITKRGQNVTFRCDPISEHNRLYWYRQTLGQGPEFLTYFQNEAQLEKSRLLSDRFSAERPKGSFSTLEIQRTEQGDSAMYLCASSLEDLNTEAFFGQGTRLTVV.

The chain links TRBV5-1 to TRBJ1-1; D gene uncertain. Germline CDR1 is SGHRS and CDR2 is YFSETQ. V lost 2 bases and J lost 0, with 8 bases in between. The CDR3 consists of 14 residues. CDR3 nucleotides: TGCGCCAGCAGCTTCCTGGGGATGAACACTGAAGCTTTCTTT. Encoded protein: CASSFLGMNTEAFF.

V is TRBV25-1 and J is TRBJ1-2, with 9 bases matching TRBD1. The CDR3 is made up of 15 amino acids. V dropped 5 bases and J dropped 3; count of bases not matched to a gene: 7. CDR1 and CDR2 from the germline V gene are MGHDK and SYGVNS. For the CDR3, the DNA is TGTGCCAGCAGTCCGCGGGACAGGGATTACTATGGCTACACCTTC. Protein: CASSPRDRDYYGYTF.

The chain links TRBV10-3 to TRBJ2-3, with no clear D. V lost 7 bases and J 5 bases, leaving 10 bases between the germline ends. The CDR3 length is 12 residues. Germline V gene sequence: CDR1 ENHRY, CDR2 SYGVKD. The CDR3 region is CAITNFLDTQYF. The CDR3 DNA sequence: TGTGCCATCACCAACTTTTTAGATACGCAGTATTTT.

The V and J genes are TRBV19 and TRBJ2-7; D may correspond to TRBD1 or TRBD2 (5 bases each). The CDR3 runs 13 residues. V was trimmed by 6 bases and J by 6 bases, leaving 15 bases between them. CDR1 LNHDA and CDR2 SQIVND come from the germline V gene (reference sequence). CDR3: CASRDEGLAEQYF. Here the CDR3 DNA reads TGTGCCAGTAGGGACGAGGGGCTGGCCGAGCAGTACTTC.

The chain uses TRBV28 and TRBJ1-3; D unresolved. V dropped 3 bases and J dropped 4 bases, with 10 bases sitting between them. This CDR3 is built from 14 residues. CDR1 MDHEN and CDR2 SYDVKM come from the germline V gene. CDR3 DNA: TGTGCCAGCAGTTTGGTCCCAGCCGGAAACACCATATATTTT. This gives the protein CASSLVPAGNTIYF.

This chain connects TRBV18 to TRBJ2-4, with 8 bases matching TRBD1. The length of the CDR3 is 17 residues. The germline V gene has CDR1 KGHSH and CDR2 LQKENI. Trimming at V came to 4 bases and at J to 7 bases, leaving 15 bases not matched to a gene. The CDR3 reads CASSLLGTGGVGNIQYF. The CDR3, as DNA: TGTGCCAGCTCACTTCTCGGGACAGGAGGTGTGGGGAACATTCAGTACTTC.

The CDR3 loop reads CASSFGTGNYEQYF. The CDR3 region has the DNA TGTGCCAGCAGCTTCGGGACTGGGAATTACGAGCAGTACTTC. The chain recombines TRBV7-8 with TRBJ2-7; TRBD2 might be the D (6 bases). CDR3 size: 14 residues. Deletions cut 3 bases from V and 4 bases from J, with 13 bases between. Per germline, CDR1 SGHVS and CDR2 FQNEAQ.

The chain joins TRBV19 to TRBJ1-5; unclear D gene. The CDR3 spans 15 residues. V was cut by 3 bases and J by 1 base, with 10 bases left in between. CDR1 and CDR2 (germline): LNHDA, SQIVND (reference sequence). The CDR3 nucleotides read TGTGCCAGTAGTATGGATGGGGTAAGCAATCAGCCCCAGCATTTT. Translating gives CASSMDGVSNQPQHF. Looking up the rest from reference TRBV19 and TRBJ1-5 gives the full variable domain: DGGITQSPKYLFRKEGQNVTLSCEQNLNHDAMYWYRQDPGQGLRLIYYSQIVNDFQKGDIAEGYSVSREKKESFPLTVTSAQKNPTAFYLCASSMDGVSNQPQHFGDGTRLSIL.

The V gene is TRBV5-1, the J gene TRBJ2-7, with a weak D call TRBD1 (5 bases). Trimming took off 0 bases at V and 3 bases at J, with 16 bases between the two ends. The CDR3 has 16 residues. CDR1 and CDR2 from the germline V gene are SGHRS and YFSETQ. CDR3 sequence reads: CASSLEGPRNSYEQYF. The CDR3 region has the DNA TGCGCCAGCAGCTTGGAGGGGCCCCGCAACAGCTACGAGCAGTACTTC.

The chain uses TRBV19 and TRBJ2-7; tentatively, D is TRBD2 (6 bases). The germline V gene encodes CDR1 LNHDA and CDR2 SQIVND (reference sequence). The CDR3 spans 15 residues. Trimming cost V 2 bases and J 2 bases, with 13 bases left between them. CDR3 protein: CASSIQSGPPYEQYF. As DNA, the CDR3 is TGTGCCAGTAGTATACAAAGCGGGCCCCCCTACGAGCAGTACTTC.

Only a few counts were recorded for this clone. This rearrangement joins TRBV5-1 to TRBJ2-7; 10 bases agree with TRBD1. With V trimmed by 4 bases and J by 5 bases, 15 bases remained unmatched. The CDR3 totals 17 residues. The germline V gene encodes CDR1 SGHRS and CDR2 YFSETQ. CDR3: CASSAAGTGEFGDEQYF. CDR3 nucleotides: TGCGCCAGCAGCGCAGCCGGGACAGGGGAATTTGGGGACGAGCAGTACTTC. Full variable domain (missing parts from reference TRBV5-1 and TRBJ2-7): KAGVTQTPRYLIKTRGQQVTLSCSPISGHRSVSWYQQTPGQGLQFLFEYFSETQRNKGNFPGRFSGRQFSNSRSEMNVSTLELGDSALYLCASSAAGTGEFGDEQYFGPGTRLTVT.

The chain joins TRBV7-2 to TRBJ1-2; 10 bases are shared with TRBD1. This CDR3 spans 15 amino acids. V gave up 6 bases and J gave up 8 bases; unmatched junction bases: 12. Germline loops: CDR1 SGHTA, CDR2 FQGNSA. The chain's CDR3 is CASSYMTGGARGYTF. The CDR3 DNA reads TGTGCCAGCAGTTATATGACAGGGGGCGCAAGAGGCTACACCTTC.

The V and J genes are TRBV4-1 and TRBJ2-1, with no clear D. The V gene's germline CDR1 is MGHRA and CDR2 YSYEKL. The V and J ends lost 1 base and 11 bases respectively, with 15 bases between them. The CDR3 has 14 residues. CDR3 protein: CASSQVLARAKQFF. CDR3 coding DNA: TGCGCCAGCAGCCAAGTATTGGCTAGAGCTAAGCAGTTCTTC.